This entry lists 20 T cell receptor beta chains sequenced from one sample in a study of blood T cell repertoires in COVID-19. The table came from immunoSEQ multiplex PCR; TCRdb's copy has only in-frame clones and leaves some out. The profile shows 250,000 to 300,000 clones, 88% of them singletons. The sequencing input was peripheral blood. The source of these receptors is a woman under 40 with acute or convalescent COVID-19.

This clone was found once. V is TRBV6-6 and J is TRBJ2-7; TRBD1 agrees at 8 bases. Per germline, CDR1 MNHNY and CDR2 SVGAGI (reference sequence). The CDR3 contains 14 residues. V lost 9 bases to trimming and J lost 3 bases; unmatched junction nucleotides: 10. The CDR3 DNA is TGTGCCAGTTCCCAGGGGGCTGGACTCTACGAGCAGTACTTC. It codes for CASSQGAGLYEQYF.

This chain links TRBV5-6 with TRBJ2-3; 8 nucleotides line up with TRBD1. Germline trimming cut 4 bases from V and 3 bases from J; bases unmatched to any gene: 4. The germline V gene has CDR1 SGHDT and CDR2 YYEEEE. The CDR3 is 14 amino acids. As DNA, the CDR3 is TGTGCCAGCAGCCAGGGGGCGCGGACAGATACGCAGTATTTT. This gives the protein CASSQGARTDTQYF.

This clone was picked up one time. The V call is TRBV7-9, the J call TRBJ2-2, with 12 bases matching TRBD2. The germline V gene has CDR1 SEHNR and CDR2 FQNEAQ (reference sequence). The CDR3 is 17 amino acids. V shed 1 base and J 9 bases; nucleotides not matched to a gene: 9. The CDR3 DNA follows: TGTGCCAGCAGCTTAGTCCGTCTAGCGGGAGGGCCGCGGGAGCTGTTTTTT. Its protein product is CASSLVRLAGGPRELFF.

The chain uses TRBV4-3 and TRBJ1-4; 7 bases agree with TRBD1. Unmatched junction bases numbered 22, after V lost 4 bases and J lost 14 bases. From germline, CDR1 is LGHNA and CDR2 YSLEER. The CDR3 spans 17 residues. In nucleotides, the CDR3 is TGCGCCAGCAGCCTAGACCCCGGGGACAGTGCGGATCCAAAGCTGTTTTTT. Protein sequence: CASSLDPGDSADPKLFF.

This chain uses TRBV4-1 with TRBJ2-1, with a possible D match to TRBD2 (6 bases). The CDR3 has 17 residues. Germline V gene data show CDR1 as MGHRA and CDR2 as YSYEKL. Trimming cost V 1 base and J 6 bases, with 19 bases left between them. CDR3 loop: CASSQVASGGTFNEQFF. As DNA, the CDR3 is TGCGCCAGCAGCCAAGTCGCAAGTGGGGGGACGTTCAATGAGCAGTTCTTC.

This chain joins TRBV7-8 and TRBJ2-3, with 8 positions matching TRBD2. J gave up 6 bases and V 6 bases, and 17 bases lay outside the gene matches. The V gene's germline CDR1 is SGHVS and CDR2 FQNEAQ. This CDR3 is built from 17 residues. The CDR3 is CASRPTLAEPTSDTQYF. The CDR3 DNA reads as TGTGCCAGCAGACCGACACTAGCGGAGCCCACTTCGGATACGCAGTATTTT.

The chain recombines TRBV24-1 with TRBJ1-3; maybe TRBD1 (5 bases). This CDR3 region has 17 residues. The germline V gene has CDR1 KGHDR and CDR2 SFDVKD. Trimming took 0 bases from V and 0 from J, leaving 11 bases between them. DNA for the CDR3: TGTGCCACCAGTGATTTGGCGGGGGGAATCTCTGGAAACACCATATATTTT. Translation: CATSDLAGGISGNTIYF.

The chain couples TRBV24-1 to TRBJ2-6; TRBD1 is a possible D gene (5 bases). The length of the CDR3 is 18 residues. The V end lost 3 bases, the J end lost 1 base, and 15 bases lay between the germline ends. The germline CDR1 and CDR2 sequences are KGHDR and SFDVKD. CDR3 bases: TGTGCCACCAGTGATAGCTACAGGACAACATCTGGGGCCAACGTCCTGACTTTC. Residues: CATSDSYRTTSGANVLTF.

V is TRBV2 and J is TRBJ2-1; 8 bases are a match to TRBD2. The ends lost 7 bases at V and 3 bases at J; junction bases unmatched: 5. This CDR3 comprises 14 residues. Germline V gene data show CDR1 as SNHLY and CDR2 as FYNNEI. The CDR3 region is CASTELADYNEQFF. As DNA, the CDR3 is TGTGCCAGCACAGAACTAGCGGACTACAATGAGCAGTTCTTC. Full variable domain (missing parts from reference TRBV2 and TRBJ2-1): EPEVTQTPSHQVTQMGQEVILRCVPISNHLYFYWYRQILGQKVEFLVSFYNNEISEKSEIFDDQFSVERPDGSNFTLKIRSTKLEDSAMYFCASTELADYNEQFFGPGTRLTVL.

A single count supports this clone. V is TRBV19 and J is TRBJ2-2; D gene uncertain. The CDR3 runs 14 residues. Trimming cost V 4 bases and J 2 bases, with 8 bases left between them. Germline V lookup: CDR1 LNHDA, CDR2 SQIVND (reference sequence). The CDR3 DNA sequence: TGTGCCAGTAGTACGTCTAGTAACACCGGGGAGCTGTTTTTT. Its translation: CASSTSSNTGELFF.

The chain recombines TRBV20-1 with TRBJ1-5, with TRBD1 as a possible D gene (5 bases). Germline-derived CDR1 and CDR2 are DFQATT and SNEGSKA (reference sequence). The V end lost 3 bases, the J end lost 8 bases, and 8 bases lay between the germline ends. There are 11 residues in the CDR3. This chain's CDR3 is CSASQGEPQHF. For the CDR3, the DNA is TGCAGTGCTAGCCAAGGGGAGCCCCAGCATTTT.

This chain links TRBV27 with TRBJ2-1; perhaps TRBD2 as D (5 bases). Germline V gene data show CDR1 as MNHEY and CDR2 as SMNVEV (reference sequence). The CDR3 loop spans 15 amino acids. The ends were cut back, 5 bases at V and 4 bases at J, with 15 bases in the middle. In DNA form, the CDR3 reads TGTGCCAGCAGTCGGGGTCAGGCCAGATACAATGAGCAGTTCTTC. This codes for CASSRGQARYNEQFF.

CDR3 region: CASSLTMAGISGASNTGELFF. DNA for the CDR3: TGTGCCAGCTCACTAACCATGGCGGGGATTAGCGGGGCTTCGAACACCGGGGAGCTGTTTTTT. The V and J genes are TRBV18 and TRBJ2-2, with 8 nucleotides matching TRBD2. CDR3 size: 21 residues. CDR1 is KGHSH, CDR2 LQKENI, per germline. The V gene end was trimmed by 4 bases and the J gene end by 0 bases; junction bases not matched to a gene: 19.

The chain recombines TRBV7-3 with TRBJ2-7, with D perhaps matching TRBD2 (5 bases). CDR1 is SGHTA, CDR2 FQGTGA, per germline. Trimming removed 4 bases from V and 3 bases from J, with 13 bases in between. The CDR3 length is 14 residues. The CDR3 loop reads CASSSWELGYEQYF. The CDR3 DNA follows: TGTGCCAGCAGCTCCTGGGAACTAGGCTACGAGCAGTACTTC.

The chain carries TRBV19 and TRBJ1-5; D is perhaps TRBD1 (5 bases). The ends were cut back, 7 bases at V and 4 bases at J, with 8 bases in the middle. The CDR3 spans 12 residues. CDR1 and CDR2 (germline): LNHDA, SQIVND (reference sequence). CDR3: CASKAGNQPQHF. The CDR3 DNA reads TGTGCCAGTAAGGCAGGGAATCAGCCCCAGCATTTT. Drawing the rest from reference TRBV19 and TRBJ1-5, the complete variable domain is DGGITQSPKYLFRKEGQNVTLSCEQNLNHDAMYWYRQDPGQGLRLIYYSQIVNDFQKGDIAEGYSVSREKKESFPLTVTSAQKNPTAFYLCASKAGNQPQHFGDGTRLSIL.

This clone was counted only a few times. The chain has TRBV18 and TRBJ2-2; D might be TRBD1 (5 bases). The CDR3 is 13 residues long. V lost 8 bases and J lost 5, with 12 bases in between. Germline assignment: CDR1 KGHSH and CDR2 LQKENI. The CDR3 region has the DNA TGTGCCAGCGCAAAGGCAGGGACCGGGGAGCTGTTTTTT. It encodes CASAKAGTGELFF.

The V and J genes are TRBV5-1 and TRBJ2-1; possible D gene TRBD2, 5 bases. CDR1 is SGHRS, CDR2 YFSETQ, per germline. Deletions cut 4 bases from V and 4 bases from J, with 18 bases between. This CDR3 has 16 residues. The CDR3 DNA follows: TGCGCCAGCAGCCCCGGTGCGGCGGGTGCATACAATGAGCAGTTCTTC. It is translated as CASSPGAAGAYNEQFF.

V and J are TRBV2 and TRBJ1-5, with a tentative D call TRBD1 (6 bases). Germline-derived CDR1 and CDR2 are SNHLY and FYNNEI. CDR3 length: 15 residues. The V end lost 2 bases, the J end lost 4 bases, and 12 bases lay between the germline ends. Written as DNA, the CDR3 is TGTGCCAGCAGTGAACCCAGGGGCGGGAATCAGCCCCAGCATTTT. It yields the protein CASSEPRGGNQPQHF.

V usage is TRBV7-6 and J usage is TRBJ2-7, with 10 bases aligning to TRBD1. Germline loops: CDR1 SGHVS, CDR2 FNYEAQ. V gave up 7 bases and J gave up 0 bases; unmatched junction bases: 6. The CDR3 runs 15 residues. DNA of the CDR3: TGTGCCAGCACCGTCGGGACAGGGGTCTCCTACGAGCAGTACTTC. It encodes CASTVGTGVSYEQYF.

This clone showed up just once. This chain connects TRBV5-4 to TRBJ2-1; 14 positions match TRBD2. The J segment lost 8 bases and the V segment lost 4 bases, leaving 8 bases of the junction unmatched. Germline CDR1 SGHNT, CDR2 YYREEE (reference sequence). The CDR3 totals 16 residues. The DNA for the CDR3 is TGTGCCAGCAGCCCGCCGGGACTAGCGGGAGATGATGAGCAGTTCTTC. Translation: CASSPPGLAGDDEQFF.